The T cell receptor (beta chain) under discussion was sequenced for a study of shared clonotypes between healthy human individuals. Study background: Donor composition was a couple of women and a few men, aged 18 to 49.

The genomic DNA of each subset was split evenly across several immunoSEQ plates. Every unsorted PBMC PCR replicate was loaded with 250 to 300 ng DNA, some 31,000 T cell genomes. Using immunoSEQ multiplex PCR, the repertoire was profiled, and TCRdb retains in-frame clones only, with some absent. The sample holds about half a million clones, about 80% seen once. From germline, CDR1 is LGHNA and CDR2 YSLEER. V trimming: 1 base; J trimming: 0 bases; junction bases outside the gene matches: 1. The CDR3 contains 16 residues. Unsorted samples used about 90 million PBMCs for genomic DNA. This clone was picked up one time. Only one base separates this from a far larger clonotype, so it likely reflects a read error.

The origin of this receptor is a woman aged 40 to 50 in good health. Some clones in this sample may be carry-over from other donors' samples. The sample was PBMCs. The chain couples TRBV4-3 to TRBJ2-1; 9 nucleotides align to TRBD2. In DNA form, the CDR3 reads TGCGCCAGCAGCCAAGGACTAGCGGACTCCTACAATGAGCAGTTCTTC. Amino acids: CASSQGLADSYNEQFF.